This is a list of T cell receptor beta chains from one sample in a study of naive and memory T cell subsets. TCRdb re-analysed the UMI-ligation and nested PCR reads in MiXCR, keeping a single row per CDR3 protein. In the table there are some 110,000 distinct CDR3 sequences, around 35% of which are singletons. Source material: central memory CD4+ T cells from blood. These receptor sequences come from a human donor in good health. Each CDR3 is given with its conserved first and last residue. The order of the fields is V gene, D gene, clone size, J gene, CDR3 protein, CDR3 DNA. A D gene is named only where the DNA matches it firmly. The listing skips clone size in some rows; elsewhere it reads once, few, many or a size class.

TRBV28,.,few,TRBJ1-5,CASRPDRTNQPQHF,TGTGCCAGCAGACCTGACAGGACAAATCAGCCCCAGCATTTT
TRBV12-3/TRBV12-4,.,.,TRBJ2-3,CASSFPPWRRNTQYF,TGTGCCAGCAGTTTTCCCCCCTGGAGAAGAAATACGCAGTATTTT
TRBV20-1,.,few,TRBJ1-5,CSANLDSYSNQPQHF,TGCAGTGCAAACCTTGACAGTTATAGCAATCAGCCCCAGCATTTT
TRBV14,TRBD2,.,TRBJ2-1,CASSLTTIAGRRGNEQFF,TGTGCCAGCAGCCTGACGACGATAGCGGGAAGGCGTGGGAATGAGCAGTTCTTC
TRBV6-2/TRBV6-3,TRBD2,.,TRBJ2-5,CASSYLAGELREETQYF,TGTGCCAGCAGTTATCTTGCGGGAGAATTACGGGAAGAGACCCAGTACTTC
TRBV6-2/TRBV6-3,TRBD2,few,TRBJ2-1,CASTPSGGSYNEQFF,TGTGCCAGCACCCCTAGCGGGGGCTCCTACAATGAGCAGTTCTTC
TRBV6-2/TRBV6-3,.,.,TRBJ2-1,CASSYGGRADEQFF,TGTGCCAGCAGTTACGGAGGGCGGGCGGATGAGCAGTTCTTC
TRBV11-3,.,once,TRBJ2-1,CASSLAPGSYNEQFF,TGTGCCAGCAGCTTAGCTCCAGGGTCGTACAATGAGCAGTTCTTC
TRBV6-2/TRBV6-3,.,once,TRBJ1-5,CASSYISTRTVPRDQPQHF,TGTGCCAGCAGTTACATTTCGACCCGGACAGTCCCGAGGGATCAGCCCCAGCATTTT
TRBV20-1,TRBD2,.,TRBJ2-1,CSARVASGYNEQFF,TGCAGTGCTAGAGTGGCTAGCGGCTACAATGAGCAGTTCTTC
TRBV7-3,.,.,TRBJ2-1,CASSTWTGFEQFF,TGTGCCAGCAGCACTTGGACGGGGTTTGAGCAGTTCTTC
TRBV29-1,.,few,TRBJ1-1,CSAKGNGGPTEAFF,TGCAGCGCCAAAGGGAACGGGGGGCCCACTGAAGCTTTCTTT
TRBV9,TRBD2,few,TRBJ2-1,CASSVGRLAGVDEQFF,TGTGCCAGCAGCGTAGGTCGACTAGCGGGAGTGGATGAGCAGTTCTTC
TRBV30,TRBD1,few,TRBJ1-6,CAWKDRANSPLHF,TGTGCCTGGAAGGACAGGGCAAATTCACCCCTCCACTTT
TRBV11-2,.,many,TRBJ2-3,CASSLDQISADTQYF,TGTGCCAGCAGCTTAGATCAGATTTCCGCAGATACGCAGTATTTT
TRBV5-1,.,.,TRBJ2-1,CASSLPGYNEQFF,TGCGCCAGCAGCTTGCCTGGGTACAATGAGCAGTTCTTC
TRBV13,.,.,TRBJ2-1,CASSKPRGPSSYNEQFF,TGTGCCAGCAGCAAACCCAGGGGCCCGAGCTCCTACAATGAGCAGTTCTTC
TRBV29-1,.,.,TRBJ2-2,CSVGWRTGELFF,TGCAGCGTTGGGTGGAGGACCGGGGAGCTGTTTTTT
TRBV11-2,TRBD1,.,TRBJ2-2,CASSYQGAGAGELFF,TGTGCCAGCAGCTACCAGGGGGCCGGGGCCGGGGAGCTGTTTTTT
TRBV12-5,.,once,TRBJ2-1,CASANTGAGDNEQFF,TGTGCTAGTGCCAACACCGGGGCAGGGGACAATGAGCAGTTCTTC
TRBV5-1,TRBD1,medium-sized,TRBJ2-7,CASSSPGQGHYEQYF,TGCGCCAGCAGCTCTCCGGGACAGGGCCACTACGAGCAGTACTTC
TRBV28,TRBD2,.,TRBJ2-1,CASIGGWDNEQFF,TGTGCCAGCATCGGGGGGTGGGACAATGAGCAGTTCTTC
TRBV2,.,.,TRBJ2-1,CASAVYNEQFF,TGTGCCAGCGCGGTCTACAATGAGCAGTTCTTC
TRBV6-6,.,.,TRBJ1-3,CASSYAGGHPIYF,TGTGCCAGCAGTTATGCCGGAGGGCACCCCATATATTTT
TRBV20-1,.,.,TRBJ1-5,CSATTGRQVPGASNQPQHF,TGCAGTGCTACCACGGGACGCCAAGTCCCTGGGGCTTCCAATCAGCCCCAGCATTTT
TRBV20-1,.,once,TRBJ2-3,CSARRDSRTTDTQYF,TGCAGTGCTAGACGCGACAGCCGGACGACAGATACGCAGTATTTT
TRBV7-2,.,few,TRBJ2-5,CASSLDDPGTQYF,TGTGCCAGCAGCTTAGACGATCCTGGGACCCAGTACTTC
TRBV6-6,TRBD1,.,TRBJ1-5,CASSLQGAGNQPQHF,TGTGCCAGCAGTTTGCAGGGGGCTGGCAATCAGCCCCAGCATTTT
TRBV6-2/TRBV6-3,.,.,TRBJ2-7,CASMRVWKNEQYF,TGTGCCAGCATGAGGGTCTGGAAGAACGAGCAGTACTTC
TRBV13,TRBD2,.,TRBJ2-1,CASSLLLRTSGRGEHNEQFF,TGTGCCAGCAGCTTACTTCTTCGAACTAGCGGGAGGGGAGAGCACAATGAGCAGTTCTTC
TRBV7-8,TRBD2,.,TRBJ2-7,CASSPRTGLKYEQYF,TGTGCCAGCAGCCCGCGAACGGGACTAAAATACGAGCAGTACTTC
TRBV20-1,.,few,TRBJ1-1,CTTDRAGASEAFF,TGCACCACCGATCGAGCGGGAGCGTCTGAAGCTTTCTTT
TRBV20-1,.,.,TRBJ2-7,CSARDRASLSYEQYF,TGCAGTGCTAGAGATCGGGCATCCCTCTCCTACGAGCAGTACTTC